Each of the 28 T cell receptor beta chains below was sequenced from the same sample in a study of blood T cell repertoires in COVID-19 (dated by TCRdb to between 2020 and 2021). Libraries were prepared through the immunoSEQ multiplex PCR assay. The clones in this table, taken by TCRdb from immuneACCESS, are in-frame only. Not every clone is retained; where verified, under half of the shortfall comes from an unresolved V gene, and the cause of the rest is unknown. The sample table records a few hundred thousand clones; roughly nine tenths of these occur just once. Around a tenth of the sample rests with the top ten. The sequencing input was peripheral blood. All receptors derive from a man aged 40-55 years who had recovered from COVID-19.

The chain is built from TRBV25-1 and TRBJ1-5, with D maybe TRBD1 (5 bases). Trimming left V 5 bases short and J 4 bases short, with 9 bases between. The CDR3 contains 13 residues. The germline V gene encodes CDR1 MGHDK and CDR2 SYGVNS. The DNA of the CDR3 is TGTGCCAGCAGTCCAGGGAAGAATCAGCCCCAGCATTTT. Translation gives CASSPGKNQPQHF.

This chain links TRBV7-3 with TRBJ1-2; 8 bases are a match to TRBD1. CDR1 is SGHTA and CDR2 is FQGTGA in the germline V gene. This CDR3 is 15 amino acids long. V lost 2 bases, J lost 8 bases, and 10 bases stayed unmatched. The CDR3 DNA reads as TGTGCCAGCAGCTTAGCAGGACAGGGCGAGCGCGGCTACACCTTC. Encoded protein: CASSLAGQGERGYTF.

This rearrangement joins TRBV28 to TRBJ1-2; 9 nucleotides match TRBD1. Germline V lookup: CDR1 MDHEN, CDR2 SYDVKM. The CDR3 is 15 amino acids. After removal of 8 bases from V and 3 bases from J, the junction contained 10 bases not matched to a gene. The CDR3 DNA reads TGTGCCAGCGGGCCTATTGGGACAGGGCACTATGGCTACACCTTC. Translation: CASGPIGTGHYGYTF.

The J gene is TRBJ2-7, the V gene TRBV15; D is perhaps TRBD2 (6 bases). This CDR3 is built from 14 residues. Trimming took 0 bases from V and 2 from J, leaving 8 bases between them. CDR1 and CDR2 (germline): LNHNV, YYDKDF (reference sequence). CDR3 in amino acids: CATSRDLAPYEQYF. In DNA, the CDR3 is TGTGCCACCAGCAGAGATCTAGCGCCCTACGAGCAGTACTTC.

The V and J genes are TRBV4-1 and TRBJ2-2; D could derive from TRBD1 or TRBD2 (6 bases each). Germline loops: CDR1 MGHRA, CDR2 YSYEKL. The V gene lost 4 bases and the J gene lost 1 base, with 19 bases spanning the gap. This CDR3 comprises 18 residues. In DNA form, the CDR3 reads TGCGCCAGCAGCCCAGAGGGGGTACGAGCGGGGAACACCGGGGAGCTGTTTTTT. As protein: CASSPEGVRAGNTGELFF.

V and J are TRBV6-5 and TRBJ1-2, with D possibly being TRBD1 (5 bases). The CDR3 has 14 amino acids. Trimming pared 8 bases from V and 8 bases from J, leaving 21 bases between. Germline values: CDR1 MNHEY, CDR2 SVGAGI. The DNA for the CDR3 is TGTGCCAGCTTCAAAAGAGGGGAGGGGAGGGGCTACACCTTC. Its translation: CASFKRGEGRGYTF.

The genes are TRBV6-5 and TRBJ2-1; tentative D call: TRBD2 (5 bases). Germline V CDR1 and CDR2: MNHEY, SVGAGI. Trimming stripped 5 bases from V and 8 bases from J, with 19 bases between. The CDR3 runs to 15 residues. CDR3 sequence: CASSPLRSGLYEQFF. The DNA for the CDR3 is TGTGCCAGCAGTCCCCTCCGAAGCGGTCTATATGAGCAGTTCTTC.

Only a few counts were recorded for this clone. This rearrangement joins TRBV7-2 to TRBJ1-1, with D possibly matching TRBD1 (6 bases). This CDR3 contains 14 residues. Germline values: CDR1 SGHTA, CDR2 FQGNSA. The ends were cut back, 6 bases at V and 5 bases at J, with 16 bases in the middle. The CDR3 DNA is TGTGCCAGCAGTCAGGTAACAGGGTGGACTGAAGCTTTCTTT. Protein product: CASSQVTGWTEAFF.

The chain is built from TRBV19 and TRBJ1-6; D is ambiguous. CDR3 size: 13 residues. Germline V gene data show CDR1 as LNHDA and CDR2 as SQIVND (reference sequence). The V and J ends lost 4 bases and 7 bases respectively, with 8 bases between them. CDR3 region: CASSRWLNSPLHF. The DNA for the CDR3 is TGTGCCAGTAGTAGATGGCTGAATTCACCCCTCCACTTT.

The rearrangement joins TRBV5-1 to TRBJ2-7, with 7 positions matching TRBD2. V lost 0 bases to trimming and J lost 5 bases; unmatched junction nucleotides: 11. This CDR3 comprises 16 residues. CDR1 and CDR2 (germline): SGHRS, YFSETQ. CDR3 DNA: TGCGCCAGCAGCTTGGCCGGGACGGGGGGAGGCGACGAGCAGTACTTC. Encoded protein: CASSLAGTGGGDEQYF.

This CDR3 is CASSLGQGLAGGNEQFF. The CDR3 nucleotides are TGTGCCAGCAGCTTGGGACAGGGACTAGCGGGGGGGAATGAGCAGTTCTTC. The chain couples TRBV5-8 to TRBJ2-1, with 16 bases that match TRBD2. CDR1 is SGHTS and CDR2 is YDEGEE in the germline V gene. The CDR3 consists of 17 residues. V lost 0 bases, J lost 7 bases, and 4 bases stayed unmatched.

This chain uses TRBV9 with TRBJ2-3; 12 positions agree with TRBD2. Germline-derived CDR1 and CDR2 are SGDLS and YYNGEE. The CDR3 contains 16 residues. Trimming removed 3 bases from V and 3 bases from J; junction bases left unmatched: 5. CDR3 in amino acids: CASSASGRVKTDTQYF. The CDR3, as DNA: TGTGCCAGCAGCGCTAGCGGGAGGGTTAAAACAGATACGCAGTATTTT.

The chain combines TRBV6-2 or TRBV6-3 with TRBJ1-1, with 8 bases fitting TRBD1. This CDR3 has 16 amino acids. Germline CDR1 is MNHEY and CDR2 is SVGEGT. After removal of 2 bases from V and 5 bases from J, the junction contained 10 bases not matched to a gene. The CDR3 sequence: CASSYPPQGARTEAFF. CDR3 DNA: TGTGCCAGCAGTTACCCCCCCCAGGGGGCGCGAACTGAAGCTTTCTTT.

V usage is TRBV28 and J usage is TRBJ1-6; 7 bases align to TRBD1. Germline loops: CDR1 MDHEN, CDR2 SYDVKM. The CDR3 contains 15 residues. J gave up 9 bases and V 5 bases, and 10 bases lay outside the gene matches. The CDR3 sequence is CASSNQQGNRSPLHF. CDR3 coding DNA: TGTGCCAGCAGTAACCAACAGGGGAATCGTTCACCCCTCCACTTT. Complete variable domain (other parts from reference TRBV28 and TRBJ1-6): DVKVTQSSRYLVKRTGEKVFLECVQDMDHENMFWYRQDPGLGLRLIYFSYDVKMKEKGDIPEGYSVSREKKERFSLILESASTNQTSMYLCASSNQQGNRSPLHFGNGTRLTVT.

There are a few counts of this clone. CDR3 in DNA: TGCGCCAGCACGGGAAACACCATATATTTT. Encoded protein: CASTGNTIYF. The rearrangement links TRBV10-1 to TRBJ1-3; no definite D call. Germline V gives CDR1 WNHNN, CDR2 SYGVQD (reference sequence). V was clipped by 7 bases and J by 4 bases, with 2 bases between them. This CDR3 has 10 amino acids.

This chain uses TRBV2 with TRBJ2-2, with a weak D call TRBD1 (6 bases). CDR3 length equals 14 residues. V lost 3 bases and J lost 7, with 12 bases in between. Germline assignment: CDR1 SNHLY and CDR2 FYNNEI. For the CDR3, the DNA is TGTGCCAGCAGTGACAGGGGATCGGGCGGGGAGCTGTTTTTT. Translated: CASSDRGSGGELFF.

V is TRBV7-2 and J is TRBJ1-6, with unresolved D. Trimming took 0 bases from V and 5 from J, leaving 8 bases between them. CDR3 size: 15 residues. Germline V gene sequence: CDR1 SGHTA, CDR2 FQGNSA. CDR3 in amino acids: CASSLAAGDNSPLHF. CDR3 sequence (DNA): TGTGCCAGCAGCTTAGCCGCGGGAGATAATTCACCCCTCCACTTT.

The V and J genes are TRBV4-1 and TRBJ2-2, with 14 bases matching TRBD2. Germline CDR1 MGHRA, CDR2 YSYEKL. V dropped 3 bases and J dropped 6; count of bases not matched to a gene: 9. This CDR3 has 18 amino acids. CDR3 DNA: TGCGCCAGCAGCCAGAGTGGAGGGACTAGCGGGAGCGCCGGGGAGCTGTTTTTT. The encoded protein is CASSQSGGTSGSAGELFF.

A single count supports this clone. CDR3 sequence: CASGERIATDTQYF. CDR3 coding DNA: TGTGCCAGCGGGGAGCGTATAGCCACAGATACGCAGTATTTT. The chain employs TRBV28 and TRBJ2-3, with a possible D match to TRBD2 (5 bases). The CDR3 runs 14 residues. Germline CDR1 reads MDHEN; CDR2 reads SYDVKM. Trimming took off 8 bases at V and 2 bases at J, with 14 bases between the two ends.

This sequence joins TRBV7-9 and TRBJ2-3; the D is unclear. V shed 8 bases and J shed 7 bases, with 7 bases lying between them. This CDR3 has 10 amino acids. Germline values: CDR1 SEHNR, CDR2 FQNEAQ (reference sequence). DNA for the CDR3: TGTGCCAGCTCCGAGAATACGCAGTATTTT. Translating it yields CASSENTQYF.

CDR3: CASSLEIWAGTTDTQYF. For the CDR3, the DNA is TGCGCCAGCAGCTTGGAAATCTGGGCGGGGACTACAGATACGCAGTATTTT. The chain couples TRBV5-1 to TRBJ2-3, with a tentative D call TRBD2 (6 bases). There are 17 residues in the CDR3. Per the germline V gene, CDR1 is SGHRS and CDR2 is YFSETQ. Trimming left V 0 bases short and J 3 bases short, with 17 bases between. The variable domain in full, with the rest retrieved from reference TRBV5-1 and TRBJ2-3, is KAGVTQTPRYLIKTRGQQVTLSCSPISGHRSVSWYQQTPGQGLQFLFEYFSETQRNKGNFPGRFSGRQFSNSRSEMNVSTLELGDSALYLCASSLEIWAGTTDTQYFGPGTRLTVL.

J is TRBJ2-3 and V is TRBV19; TRBD2 agrees at 14 bases. CDR1 and CDR2 (germline): LNHDA, SQIVND (reference sequence). The CDR3 loop spans 16 amino acids. The V gene end was trimmed by 6 bases and the J gene end by 8 bases; junction bases not matched to a gene: 10. The DNA of the CDR3 is TGTGCCAGTAGGCGGTCGACTAGCGGGGGGGCCGGTACGCAGTATTTT. This gives the protein CASRRSTSGGAGTQYF.

The rearrangement uses TRBV29-1 and TRBJ2-5; the match to TRBD2 covers 11 bases. J was trimmed by 5 bases and V by 1 base; bases with no gene match: 6. The germline gives CDR1 SQVTM, CDR2 ANQGSEA. There are 15 residues in the CDR3. CDR3 in DNA: TGCAGCGTTGAAGGACGTTCTAGCGGGAGGGAGACCCAGTACTTC. This sequence encodes CSVEGRSSGRETQYF.

J is TRBJ2-1 and V is TRBV12-3 or TRBV12-4; no firm D call. This CDR3 has 11 amino acids. Trimming pared 3 bases from V and 10 bases from J, leaving 7 bases between. CDR3 DNA sequence: TGTGCCAGCAGTTTGGTTCAGGAGCAGTTCTTC. Translating gives CASSLVQEQFF.

J is TRBJ2-1 and V is TRBV5-1; TRBD2 is a possible D gene (5 bases). CDR3 length equals 13 residues. V lost 10 bases, J lost 5 bases, and 16 bases lay in between. In germline, CDR1 is SGHRS, CDR2 YFSETQ. CDR3 residues: CAAPGGGNNEQFF. The CDR3 nucleotides are TGCGCCGCCCCAGGAGGTGGGAACAATGAGCAGTTCTTC.

The chain combines TRBV7-2 with TRBJ2-2, with D perhaps matching TRBD2 (6 bases). Trimming pared 5 bases from V and 5 bases from J, leaving 18 bases between. Looked up from germline, CDR1 is SGHTA and CDR2 is FQGNSA. CDR3 length: 16 residues. This CDR3 is CASSNLLGGRTGELFF. CDR3 DNA sequence: TGTGCCAGCAGCAATTTACTGGGGGGTCGAACCGGGGAGCTGTTTTTT.

CDR3 in amino acids: CASSPWQGGSYEQYF. The DNA for the CDR3 is TGTGCCAGCAGCCCATGGCAGGGTGGCTCCTACGAGCAGTACTTC. The genes are TRBV7-2 and TRBJ2-7; maybe TRBD1 (5 bases). Trimming took 5 bases from V and 0 from J, leaving 14 bases between them. The CDR3 length is 15 residues. The germline gives CDR1 SGHTA, CDR2 FQGNSA.

Remarks on this clone: Other DNA sequences of this sample code for an identical CDR3. This chain joins TRBV7-9 and TRBJ2-5; the D is unclear. This CDR3 spans 13 amino acids. V dropped 3 bases and J dropped 5 bases, with 10 bases sitting between them. The germline V gene encodes CDR1 SEHNR and CDR2 FQNEAQ (reference sequence). DNA for the CDR3: TGTGCCAGCAGCTTGGGCAGCCAGGAGACCCAGTACTTC. Translated, it gives CASSLGSQETQYF. The full variable domain, rest sourced from reference TRBV7-9 and TRBJ2-5, is DTGVSQNPRHKITKRGQNVTFRCDPISEHNRLYWYRQTLGQGPEFLTYFQNEAQLEKSRLLSDRFSAERPKGSFSTLEIQRTEQGDSAMYLCASSLGSQETQYFGPGTRLLVL.